This T cell receptor beta chain was sequenced in a study of shared clonotypes between healthy human individuals. Whole-study context: Used for every donor were three CD4 naive, three CD4 memory, two CD8 naive and one CD8 memory plate.

Turning to this clone: The sample contains more than one DNA sequence encoding this CDR3.

Both subsets, CD45RA+ naive and CD45RA-negative memory, were split from the CD4+ cells. The germline V gene has CDR1 SGHNT and CDR2 YYREEE (reference sequence). The CDR3 spans 13 residues. Trimming pared 1 base from V and 6 bases from J, leaving 7 bases between. Sequencing used immunoSEQ multiplex PCR; TCRdb keeps in-frame clones, though not all of them. This sample carries over a million clones, 96% of them seen once, and the ten largest clones take about 1.2%. The source is a man in his thirties or forties in good health. This chain connects TRBV5-4 to TRBJ2-2; D may be TRBD2 (5 bases). The sequenced material came from naive CD4+ T cells sorted from blood. Subset: CD45RA+ positively selected. The CDR3 sequence is CASSLTGAGELFF. In DNA, the CDR3 is TGTGCCAGCAGCTTGACCGGGGCCGGGGAGCTGTTTTTT.